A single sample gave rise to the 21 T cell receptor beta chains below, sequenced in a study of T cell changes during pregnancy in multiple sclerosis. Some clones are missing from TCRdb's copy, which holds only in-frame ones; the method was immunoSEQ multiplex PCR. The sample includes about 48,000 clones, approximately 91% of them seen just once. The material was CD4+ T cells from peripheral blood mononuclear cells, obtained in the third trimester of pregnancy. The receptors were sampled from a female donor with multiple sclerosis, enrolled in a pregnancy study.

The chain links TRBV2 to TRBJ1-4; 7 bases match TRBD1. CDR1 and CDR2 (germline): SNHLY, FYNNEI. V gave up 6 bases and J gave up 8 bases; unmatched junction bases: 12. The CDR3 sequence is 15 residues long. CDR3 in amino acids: CASSKDRAGGEKLFF. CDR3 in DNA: TGTGCCAGCAGCAAAGACAGGGCGGGCGGGGAAAAACTGTTTTTT.

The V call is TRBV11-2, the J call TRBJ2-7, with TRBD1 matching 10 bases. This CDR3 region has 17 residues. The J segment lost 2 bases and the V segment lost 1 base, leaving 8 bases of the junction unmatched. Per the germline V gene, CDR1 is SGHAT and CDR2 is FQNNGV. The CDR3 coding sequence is TGTGCCAGCAGCTTAGGAGGGTGGGGGACAGGGGCCTACGAGCAGTACTTC. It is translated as CASSLGGWGTGAYEQYF.

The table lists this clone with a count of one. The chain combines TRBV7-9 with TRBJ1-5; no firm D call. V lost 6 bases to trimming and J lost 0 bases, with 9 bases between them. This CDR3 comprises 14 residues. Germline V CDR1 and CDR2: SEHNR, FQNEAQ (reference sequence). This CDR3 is CASSSSGSNQPQHF. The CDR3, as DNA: TGTGCCAGCAGTTCTAGTGGTAGCAATCAGCCCCAGCATTTT.

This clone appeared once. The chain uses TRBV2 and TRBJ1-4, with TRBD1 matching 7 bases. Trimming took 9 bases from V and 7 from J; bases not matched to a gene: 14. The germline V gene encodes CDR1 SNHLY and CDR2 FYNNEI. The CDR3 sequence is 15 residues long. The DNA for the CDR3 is TGTGCCAGTTCCGGGACAGCCTCTGAGGGTGAAAAACTGTTTTTT. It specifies CASSGTASEGEKLFF.

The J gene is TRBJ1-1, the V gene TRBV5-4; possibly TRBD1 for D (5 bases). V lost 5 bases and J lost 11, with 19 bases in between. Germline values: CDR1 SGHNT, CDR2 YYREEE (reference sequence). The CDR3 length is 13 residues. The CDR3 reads CASSIQGDGFAFF. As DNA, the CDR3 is TGTGCCAGCAGTATTCAGGGTGACGGATTCGCTTTCTTT.

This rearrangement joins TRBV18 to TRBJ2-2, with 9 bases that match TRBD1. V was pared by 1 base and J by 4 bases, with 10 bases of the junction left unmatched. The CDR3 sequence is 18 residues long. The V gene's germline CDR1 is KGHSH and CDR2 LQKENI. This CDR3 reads CASSPRGPGTGTTGELFF. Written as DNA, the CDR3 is TGTGCCAGCTCACCACGCGGCCCCGGGACAGGGACCACCGGGGAGCTGTTTTTT.

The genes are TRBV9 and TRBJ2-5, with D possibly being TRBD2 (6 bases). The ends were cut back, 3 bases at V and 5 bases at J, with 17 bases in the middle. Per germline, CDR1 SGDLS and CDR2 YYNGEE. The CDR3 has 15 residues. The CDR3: CASSEARAGFETQYF. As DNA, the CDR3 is TGTGCCAGCAGCGAGGCGAGGGCGGGGTTTGAGACCCAGTACTTC. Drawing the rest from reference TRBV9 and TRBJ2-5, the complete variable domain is DSGVTQTPKHLITATGQRVTLRCSPRSGDLSVYWYQQSLDQGLQFLIQYYNGEERAKGNILERFSAQQFPDLHSELNLSSLELGDSALYFCASSEARAGFETQYFGPGTRLLVL.

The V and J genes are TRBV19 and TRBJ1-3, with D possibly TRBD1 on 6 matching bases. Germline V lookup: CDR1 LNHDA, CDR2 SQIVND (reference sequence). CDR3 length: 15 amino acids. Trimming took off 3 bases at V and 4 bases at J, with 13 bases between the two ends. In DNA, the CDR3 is TGTGCCAGTAGTATGGGGGGGCGCGGAGGAAACACCATATATTTT. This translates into CASSMGGRGGNTIYF.

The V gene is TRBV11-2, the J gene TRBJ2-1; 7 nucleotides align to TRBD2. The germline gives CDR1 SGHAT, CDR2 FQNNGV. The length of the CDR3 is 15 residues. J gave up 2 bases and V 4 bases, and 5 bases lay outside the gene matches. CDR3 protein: CASSSYRGAYNEQFF. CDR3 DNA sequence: TGTGCCAGCAGCTCCTACCGGGGGGCCTACAATGAGCAGTTCTTC. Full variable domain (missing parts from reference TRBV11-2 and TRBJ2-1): EAGVAQSPRYKIIEKRQSVAFWCNPISGHATLYWYQQILGQGPKLLIQFQNNGVVDDSQLPKDRFSAERLKGVDSTLKIQPAKLEDSAVYLCASSSYRGAYNEQFFGPGTRLTVL.

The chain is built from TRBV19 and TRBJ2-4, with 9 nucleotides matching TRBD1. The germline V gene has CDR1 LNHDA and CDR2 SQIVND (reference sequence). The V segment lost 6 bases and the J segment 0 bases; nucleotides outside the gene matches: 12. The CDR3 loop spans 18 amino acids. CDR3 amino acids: CASSAGQGSPSAKNIQYF. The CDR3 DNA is TGTGCCAGTAGCGCGGGACAGGGATCCCCTTCAGCCAAAAACATTCAGTACTTC.

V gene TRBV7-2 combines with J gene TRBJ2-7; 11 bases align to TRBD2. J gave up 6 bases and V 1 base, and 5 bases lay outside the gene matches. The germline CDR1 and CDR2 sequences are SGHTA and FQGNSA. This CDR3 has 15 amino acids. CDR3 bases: TGTGCCAGCAGCTTAGATGTAGCGGGGGGGCGCGAGCAGTACTTC. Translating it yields CASSLDVAGGREQYF.

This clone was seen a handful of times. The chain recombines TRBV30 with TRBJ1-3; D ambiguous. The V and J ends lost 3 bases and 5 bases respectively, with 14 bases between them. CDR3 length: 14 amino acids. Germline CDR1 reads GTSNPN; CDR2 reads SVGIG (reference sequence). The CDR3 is CAWSLGRVRNTIYF. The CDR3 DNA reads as TGTGCCTGGAGCCTCGGGAGGGTACGAAACACCATATATTTT.

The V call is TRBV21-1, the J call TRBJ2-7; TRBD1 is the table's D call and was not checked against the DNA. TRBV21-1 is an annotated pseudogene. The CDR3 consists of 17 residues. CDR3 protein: CASIKIGGGDRELEQYF. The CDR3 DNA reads TGTGCCAGCATCAAGATTGGAGGGGGGGACAGGGAGCTCGAGCAGTACTTC.

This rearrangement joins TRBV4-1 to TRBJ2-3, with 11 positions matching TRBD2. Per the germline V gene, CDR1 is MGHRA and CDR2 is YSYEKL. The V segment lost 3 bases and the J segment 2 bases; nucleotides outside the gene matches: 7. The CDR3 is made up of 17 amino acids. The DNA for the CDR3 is TGCGCCAGCAGCCAGCGTTTAGCGGGGGGGCCCACAGATACGCAGTATTTT. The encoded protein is CASSQRLAGGPTDTQYF.

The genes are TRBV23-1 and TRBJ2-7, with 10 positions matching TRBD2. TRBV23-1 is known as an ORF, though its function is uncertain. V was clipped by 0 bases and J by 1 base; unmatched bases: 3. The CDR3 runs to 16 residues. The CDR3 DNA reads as TGCGCCAGCAGTCAATCCAGCGGGGGGGCATCCTACGAGCAGTACTTC. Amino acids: CASSQSSGGASYEQYF.

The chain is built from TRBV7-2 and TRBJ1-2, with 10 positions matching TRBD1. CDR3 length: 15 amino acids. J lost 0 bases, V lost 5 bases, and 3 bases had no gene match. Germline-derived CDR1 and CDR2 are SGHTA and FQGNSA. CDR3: CASSLGQGANYGYTF. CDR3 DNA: TGTGCCAGCAGCCTAGGACAGGGGGCTAACTATGGCTACACCTTC.

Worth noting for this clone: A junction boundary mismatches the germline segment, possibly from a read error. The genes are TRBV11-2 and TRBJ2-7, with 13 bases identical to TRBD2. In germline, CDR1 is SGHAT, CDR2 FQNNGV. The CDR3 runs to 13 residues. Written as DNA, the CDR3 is TGTGCCAGCAGCCCCGGACTAGCGGGGGTTTGGAACTTC. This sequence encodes CASSPGLAGVWNF.

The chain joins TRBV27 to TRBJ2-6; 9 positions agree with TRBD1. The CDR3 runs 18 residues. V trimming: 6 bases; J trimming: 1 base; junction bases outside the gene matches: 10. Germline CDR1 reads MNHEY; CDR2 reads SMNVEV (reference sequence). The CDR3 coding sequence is TGTGCCAGCAGCGATCCCCCGGGACAGGGTTCTGGGGCCAACGTCCTGACTTTC. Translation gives CASSDPPGQGSGANVLTF.

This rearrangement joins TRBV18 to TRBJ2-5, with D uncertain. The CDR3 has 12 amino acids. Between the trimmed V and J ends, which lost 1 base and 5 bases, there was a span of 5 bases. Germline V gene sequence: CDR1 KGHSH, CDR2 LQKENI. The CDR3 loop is CASSPQHETQYF. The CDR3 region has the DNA TGTGCCAGCTCACCACAACACGAGACCCAGTACTTC.

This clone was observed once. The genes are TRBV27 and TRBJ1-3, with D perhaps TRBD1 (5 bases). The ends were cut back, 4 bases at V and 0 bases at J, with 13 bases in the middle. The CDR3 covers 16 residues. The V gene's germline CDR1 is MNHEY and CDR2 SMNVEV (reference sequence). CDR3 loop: CASSSDRLSSGNTIYF. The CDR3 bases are TGTGCCAGCAGTTCTGACAGACTTAGCTCTGGAAACACCATATATTTT.

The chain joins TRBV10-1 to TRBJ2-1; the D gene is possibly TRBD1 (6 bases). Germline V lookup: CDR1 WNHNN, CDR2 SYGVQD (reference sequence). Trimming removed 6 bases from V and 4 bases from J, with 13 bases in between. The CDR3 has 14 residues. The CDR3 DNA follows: TGCGCCAGCAGCCCTCTCGGACAGTACAATGAGCAGTTCTTC. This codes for CASSPLGQYNEQFF.